Listed below are T cell receptor beta chains from one sample, sequenced in a study of blood T cells in healthy people across ages. TCRdb analysed the 5' RACE reads with MiXCR anew, one entry per CDR3 protein. Seen here are about 1.8 million distinct CDR3 sequences, 40% to 55% observed once, and the top ten hold over 2%. Sequenced: blood. The receptors originated from a woman aged 40 to 50 in good health. CDR3s include the opening cysteine and the closing phenylalanine or tryptophan. The D gene is left open where the match is weak. Rows give clone size only sometimes, using once, few, many, or a class for an expanded clone.

TRBV7-2	NA	NA	TRBJ2-1	TGTGCCAGCAGCGGGGCCGGGGCGTCACGTAATGAGCAGTTCTTC	CASSGAGASRNEQFF
TRBV6-5	NA	NA	TRBJ2-3	TGTGCCAGCAGTTACTCGTTGGATGGGCGGAGAAGCACAGATACGCAGTATTTT	CASSYSLDGRRSTDTQYF
TRBV11-2	NA	NA	TRBJ2-7	TGTGCCAGCAGCTTAGAACAGGGCTTATACGAGCAGTACTTC	CASSLEQGLYEQYF
TRBV28	TRBD1	NA	TRBJ1-1	TGTGCCAGCAGTTCCCGAACAGGGGGGGAAAAAGCTTTCTTT	CASSSRTGGEKAFF
TRBV5-1	NA	few	TRBJ2-2	TGCGCCAGCAGCTTGATTTGGGATCCCGGGGAGCTGTTTTTT	CASSLIWDPGELFF
TRBV28	TRBD1	NA	TRBJ2-1	TGTGCCAGCAGTCCGACGGGGACAGGGAGGAGCAATGAGCAGTTCTTC	CASSPTGTGRSNEQFF
TRBV12-3/TRBV12-4	NA	few	TRBJ2-5	TGTGCCAGCAGTTTAGCGGGGGGAATAGAGACCCAGTACTTC	CASSLAGGIETQYF
TRBV7-9	TRBD1	few	TRBJ2-1	TGTGCCAGCAGTCCTCGGACAGGGGGAACTGGTATATACAATGAGCAGTTCTTC	CASSPRTGGTGIYNEQFF
TRBV21-1	NA	few	TRBJ2-4	TGTGCCAGCAGCGAGGACTCCTTCCCCTTAGCCAAAAACATTCAGTACTTC	CASSEDSFPLAKNIQYF
TRBV28	TRBD2	NA	TRBJ2-1	TGTGCCAGCAACGTAGGGAGGGTTGGCAATGAGCAGTTCTTC	CASNVGRVGNEQFF
TRBV7-9	NA	NA	TRBJ2-7	TGTGCCAGCACCCGCTGGGGGGTTAACGAGCAGTACTTC	CASTRWGVNEQYF
TRBV4-3	NA	few	TRBJ1-2	TGCGCCAGCAGCCAAAGAATAGGGGCGCAAGACTATGGCTACACCTTC	CASSQRIGAQDYGYTF
TRBV6-5	TRBD1	NA	TRBJ1-6	TGTGCCAGCAGCCCAGACAGGGCCCAAGGATCACCCCTCCACTTT	CASSPDRAQGSPLHF
TRBV7-2	NA	NA	TRBJ2-1	TGTGCCAGCAGTGCCTCTTTCAGGGGGGGTGAGCAGTTCTTC	CASSASFRGGEQFF
TRBV5-1	NA	NA	TRBJ2-7	TGCGCCAGCAGCTTGGATGAGCTATCCTACGAGCAGTACTTC	CASSLDELSYEQYF
TRBV6-5	NA	NA	TRBJ1-6	TGTGCCAGCAGCTACTCCAGTTTACTCGGGTCACCCCTCCACTTT	CASSYSSLLGSPLHF
TRBV7-8	TRBD2	NA	TRBJ2-5	TGTGCCAGCAGCATCCTCACTAGCGGGGTAGGGGAGACCCAGTACTTC	CASSILTSGVGETQYF
TRBV20-1	NA	NA	TRBJ1-3	TGCAGTGCTAGAGATCCTCAGGGAAACACCATATATTTT	CSARDPQGNTIYF
TRBV6-5	NA	NA	TRBJ2-7	TGTGCCAGCAGCCCGTCAATGGGGGGAAGGTCCTACGAGCAGTACTTC	CASSPSMGGRSYEQYF
TRBV28	NA	NA	TRBJ2-2	TGTGCCAGCACCGTGGTCTTGACCGGGGAGCTGTTTTTT	CASTVVLTGELFF
TRBV4-3	NA	once	TRBJ2-7	TGCGCCAGTAGCCAAGAGATGTGGGGAAACTACGAGCAGTACTTC	CASSQEMWGNYEQYF
TRBV28	TRBD1	few	TRBJ2-5	TGTGCCAGCAGCAATACGGGACAGGGGATCCAAGAGACCCAGTACTTC	CASSNTGQGIQETQYF
TRBV10-3	TRBD1	NA	TRBJ2-7	TGTGCCACCATGTCGACAGGGAAAGACGAGCAGTACTTC	CATMSTGKDEQYF
TRBV5-6	NA	few	TRBJ2-1	TGTGCCAGCAGCTTGCTTCTAGCGAGTGAGCAGTTCTTC	CASSLLLASEQFF
TRBV20-1	NA	NA	TRBJ1-2	TGCAGCCCCGACGAAGGGCGCTATGGCTACACCTTC	CSPDEGRYGYTF
TRBV6-2/TRBV6-3	NA	NA	TRBJ2-3	TGTGCCAGCAGGAACCCGCAGGTGGGGGATACGCAGTATTTT	CASRNPQVGDTQYF
TRBV20-1	TRBD2	NA	TRBJ2-3	TGCAGTGCTAGGTTGCTTAGCGGGGGGGCCTCAGATACGCAGTATTTT	CSARLLSGGASDTQYF
TRBV4-3	NA	NA	TRBJ1-1	TGCGCCAGCAGCCAAGAATCGGGCCAGAAAGGTAGGAACGCTGAAGCTTTCTTT	CASSQESGQKGRNAEAFF
TRBV27	TRBD2	NA	TRBJ2-3	TGTGCCAGCAGTTTATCAATCAGCGGGGGGGATAGCACAGATACGCAGTATTTT	CASSLSISGGDSTDTQYF
TRBV6-1	TRBD1	once	TRBJ1-6	TGTGCCAGCAGTTCCGGACAGGGGGTGATCCACTTT	CASSSGQGVIHF
TRBV7-2	NA	NA	TRBJ1-6	TGTGCCAGCAGCTTAGGAGGGGCAGAAGTGGGTTCACCCCTCCACTTT	CASSLGGAEVGSPLHF
TRBV7-9	NA	NA	TRBJ2-5	TGTGCCAGCAGCTTAAGTCAGGGCCCAGGAGAGACCCAGTACTTC	CASSLSQGPGETQYF
TRBV4-2	NA	NA	TRBJ2-3	TGTGCCAGCAGCCAAGAAAAACGGCGGGCAGATACGCAGTATTTT	CASSQEKRRADTQYF
TRBV6-5	TRBD1	NA	TRBJ1-2	TGTGCCAGCAGTCAAACAGGGGTCGACTATGGCTACACCTTC	CASSQTGVDYGYTF
TRBV27	TRBD2	few	TRBJ2-5	TGTGCCAGCAGTTCGGGACTAGCGGGGGGGAAATACCAAGAGACCCAGTACTTC	CASSSGLAGGKYQETQYF
TRBV3-1	TRBD1	NA	TRBJ1-5	TGCGCCAGCAGCCAAGCGGACAGGAGGCAGCCCCAGCATTTT	CASSQADRRQPQHF
TRBV25-1	TRBD2	NA	TRBJ2-5	TGTGCCAGCAGTGAATGGGGGACTAGCGGGGGGGCTAGGCAAGAGACCCAGTACTTC	CASSEWGTSGGARQETQYF
TRBV20-1	NA	NA	TRBJ2-1	TGCAGTGCTAGGCCCCAGGAGGACTACAATGAGCAGTTCTTC	CSARPQEDYNEQFF
TRBV29-1	NA	few	TRBJ2-5	TGCAGCGTCCCCCGGGGCCCGGGGGCGCTTAGAGAGACCCAGTACTTC	CSVPRGPGALRETQYF
TRBV20-1	NA	few	TRBJ1-4	TGCAGTGCTGACAAACTGTTTTTT	CSADKLFF
TRBV5-1	NA	NA	TRBJ2-1	TGCGCCAGCAGCTGGGAGGGACAGGTATACAATGAGCAGTTCTTC	CASSWEGQVYNEQFF
TRBV7-2	TRBD1	NA	TRBJ1-6	TGTGCCAGCAGCTACGGACAGGGGGCCGATCCCCTCCACTTT	CASSYGQGADPLHF
TRBV7-2	NA	NA	TRBJ2-5	TGTGCCAGCAGCTGTTATGGCCAAGAGACCCAGTACTTC	CASSCYGQETQYF
TRBV20-1	NA	few	TRBJ2-1	TGCAGTGCTGGTGGGGGGAATGAGCAGTTCTTC	CSAGGGNEQFF
TRBV14	TRBD1	few	TRBJ2-3	TGTGCCAGCAGCCAAGTTCTCCAAAGGGGACAGGGGCAGGGATACACAGATACGCAGTATTTT	CASSQVLQRGQGQGYTDTQYF
TRBV6-5	TRBD1	NA	TRBJ2-1	TGTGCCAGCACCCTGGACAGGGGTTCCTACAATGAGCAGTTCTTC	CASTLDRGSYNEQFF
TRBV20-1	NA	NA	TRBJ2-1	TGCAGTGCTACACAGGCGGGTACCTACAATGAGCAGTTCTTC	CSATQAGTYNEQFF
TRBV5-5	NA	NA	TRBJ2-1	TGTGCCAGCAGCTTGAGTTTCGGGCCCGACAGTTGGCAGTTCTTC	CASSLSFGPDSWQFF
TRBV24-1	NA	NA	TRBJ1-1	TGTGCCACCAGTGACCCCGGGTCCGAAGCTTTCTTT	CATSDPGSEAFF
TRBV10-3	NA	few	TRBJ2-1	TGTGCCATCAGTGAGCCCGATTCCCCCCGACGAGGTGAGCAGTTCTTC	CAISEPDSPRRGEQFF
TRBV19	TRBD1	NA	TRBJ1-6	TGTGCCAGTAGTATCGGCACCGGGACAGTCAATTCACCCCTCCACTTT	CASSIGTGTVNSPLHF
TRBV5-1	NA	many	TRBJ2-7	TGCGCCAGCAGCTTGGTAGACGGGACCTACGAGCAGTACTTC	CASSLVDGTYEQYF
TRBV6-1	NA	once	TRBJ1-1	TGTGCCAGCAGTGGCATCGGGGGGGGTGAAGCTTTCTTT	CASSGIGGGEAFF
TRBV7-9	TRBD1	NA	TRBJ2-1	TGTGCCAGCAGCTCCGGACAGGGGGATTACAATGAGCAGTTCTTC	CASSSGQGDYNEQFF
TRBV18	NA	NA	TRBJ2-3	TGTGCCAGCTCACCTGACGGTGGGGTTGCAGATACGCAGTATTTT	CASSPDGGVADTQYF